The rows below give T cell receptor beta chains drawn from one sample of a study of T cell responses to AZD1222 COVID-19 vaccine. TCRdb keeps only in-frame clones here, not all; method: immunoSEQ multiplex PCR. The table records around 130,000 clones, just under 95% of them present only once. Here the sequenced sample was peripheral blood, taken 28 days after the second AZD1222 dose. These receptors all come from an adult who received the AZD1222 COVID-19 vaccine. The CDR3 runs from the conserved cysteine through the conserved F or W. The order of the fields is J gene, clone size, D gene, V gene, CDR3 DNA, CDR3 protein. A D gene is named only where the DNA matches it firmly. Clone size is shown for a subset of rows, as once, few, many or a class of expanded clone.

J gene: TRBJ2-1
clone size: -
D gene: -
V gene: TRBV28
CDR3 DNA: TGTGCCAGCAGTTCGCCCGCGCGAAGCAATGAGCAGTTCTTC
CDR3 protein: CASSSPARSNEQFF

J gene: TRBJ1-6
clone size: few
D gene: TRBD1
V gene: TRBV2
CDR3 DNA: TGTGCCAGCAAACCCGGGACAGGGCAAAATTCACCCCTCCACTTT
CDR3 protein: CASKPGTGQNSPLHF

J gene: TRBJ1-1
clone size: -
D gene: TRBD1
V gene: TRBV5-1
CDR3 DNA: TGCGCCAGCAGCTTGAGGCCGGGACAGGGGGCGAGGAACACTGAAGCTTTCTTT
CDR3 protein: CASSLRPGQGARNTEAFF

J gene: TRBJ1-4
clone size: -
D gene: -
V gene: TRBV6-6
CDR3 DNA: TGTGCCAGCAGTTACTCGGGTTCCCCCAATGGAAAACTGTTTTTT
CDR3 protein: CASSYSGSPNGKLFF

J gene: TRBJ2-3
clone size: -
D gene: -
V gene: TRBV5-1
CDR3 DNA: TGCGCCAGCAGCCTGAGCACAGATACGCAGTATTTT
CDR3 protein: CASSLSTDTQYF

J gene: TRBJ1-1
clone size: -
D gene: -
V gene: TRBV19
CDR3 DNA: TGTGCCAGTAGTACCACAGTGAACACTGAAGCTTTCTTT
CDR3 protein: CASSTTVNTEAFF

J gene: TRBJ2-3
clone size: -
D gene: -
V gene: TRBV27
CDR3 DNA: TGTGCCAGCAGTTCTAAGGGGCGCACAGATACGCAGTATTTT
CDR3 protein: CASSSKGRTDTQYF

J gene: TRBJ2-1
clone size: -
D gene: -
V gene: TRBV19
CDR3 DNA: TGTGCCAGTAGTGGACAGAGTATGGTTCACAATGAGCAGTTCTTC
CDR3 protein: CASSGQSMVHNEQFF

J gene: TRBJ2-5
clone size: -
D gene: -
V gene: TRBV28
CDR3 DNA: TGTGCCAGCAGTTTTTTTGGGGCTGGGGGCTCCCAGTACTTC
CDR3 protein: CASSFFGAGGSQYF

J gene: TRBJ2-6
clone size: -
D gene: TRBD1
V gene: TRBV7-3
CDR3 DNA: TGTGCCAGCAGCCCCACAGGGGGCAGCTCTGGGGCCAACGTCCTGACTTTC
CDR3 protein: CASSPTGGSSGANVLTF

J gene: TRBJ1-5
clone size: -
D gene: TRBD1
V gene: TRBV6-5
CDR3 DNA: TGTGCCAGCAGTCCGGGGACAGGGAGAAATCAGCCCCAGCATTTT
CDR3 protein: CASSPGTGRNQPQHF

J gene: TRBJ2-5
clone size: -
D gene: TRBD2
V gene: TRBV3-1/TRBV3-2
CDR3 DNA: TGTGCCAGCAGCCAAGAGTGGCCTAGCGGGAGGAGGCAGACCCAGTACTTC
CDR3 protein: CASSQEWPSGRRQTQYF

J gene: TRBJ2-3
clone size: -
D gene: TRBD2
V gene: TRBV18
CDR3 DNA: TGTGCCAGCTCACCGACTAGCAGTTTCACAGATACGCAGTATTTT
CDR3 protein: CASSPTSSFTDTQYF

J gene: TRBJ1-1
clone size: -
D gene: -
V gene: TRBV28
CDR3 DNA: TGTGCCAGCAGTTTAGGGGTGAACACTGAAGCTTTCTTT
CDR3 protein: CASSLGVNTEAFF

J gene: TRBJ1-5
clone size: -
D gene: -
V gene: TRBV2
CDR3 DNA: TGTGCCATTTTTGGACCTCGAGCTAATCAGCCCCAGCATTTT
CDR3 protein: CAIFGPRANQPQHF

J gene: TRBJ2-7
clone size: -
D gene: -
V gene: TRBV2
CDR3 DNA: TGTGCCAGCAACACAGGGTTCGAGCAGTACTTC
CDR3 protein: CASNTGFEQYF

J gene: TRBJ2-3
clone size: -
D gene: TRBD2
V gene: TRBV18
CDR3 DNA: TGTGCCAGCTCACCTAGCGGGGGGACCACAGATACGCAGTATTTT
CDR3 protein: CASSPSGGTTDTQYF

J gene: TRBJ2-7
clone size: -
D gene: TRBD2
V gene: TRBV5-1
CDR3 DNA: TGCGCCAGCAGCTTGAAACTAGCGGGAACCTACGAGCAGTACTTC
CDR3 protein: CASSLKLAGTYEQYF

J gene: TRBJ1-2
clone size: few
D gene: -
V gene: TRBV3-1/TRBV3-2
CDR3 DNA: TGTGCCAGCAGCCAAGATCCTGAGCCGCAGGGTTTTGGTGGCTACACCTTC
CDR3 protein: CASSQDPEPQGFGGYTF

J gene: TRBJ1-1
clone size: -
D gene: -
V gene: TRBV6-1
CDR3 DNA: TGTGCCAGCAGTGAAGCGGAGAACACTGAAGCTTTCTTT
CDR3 protein: CASSEAENTEAFF

J gene: TRBJ2-4
clone size: -
D gene: -
V gene: TRBV21-1
CDR3 DNA: TGTGCCAGCCAACTGTCGGCGTTTGGGGAGGGCAAAAACATTCAGTACTTC
CDR3 protein: CASQLSAFGEGKNIQYF

J gene: TRBJ2-1
clone size: -
D gene: TRBD2
V gene: TRBV29-1
CDR3 DNA: TGCAGCCCCCTAGCGGGTACCTACAATGAGCAGTTCTTC
CDR3 protein: CSPLAGTYNEQFF

J gene: TRBJ2-2
clone size: -
D gene: -
V gene: TRBV21-1
CDR3 DNA: TGTGCCAGCAGCAAAGAGGAGACACTTAACACCGGGGAGCTGTTTTTT
CDR3 protein: CASSKEETLNTGELFF